Following are 13 T cell receptor beta chains from one sample sequenced in a study of T cells in Graves' hyperthyroidism and ophthalmopathy. The source material, RNA transcripts, was used to amplify TCR beta CDR3 regions. RT-PCR in the first round (using the HTBI primer set) targeted the TCR CDR3. TCRdb fed the multiplex PCR reads into MiXCR, producing one record per CDR3 protein. The sample includes around 200,000 distinct CDR3 sequences, 17% of them seen just once. What was sequenced was blood. These TCRs come from a woman aged 50 to 60 with Graves' hyperthyroidism.

The rearrangement links TRBV10-1 to TRBJ2-7; the D gene is possibly TRBD2 (6 bases). V shed 2 bases and J shed 1 base, with 6 bases lying between them. The CDR3 loop spans 13 amino acids. The germline V gene has CDR1 WNHNN and CDR2 SYGVQD (reference sequence). The CDR3, as DNA: TGCGCCAGCAGTGAGGGGACTTCCTACGAGCAGTACTTC. This gives the protein CASSEGTSYEQYF.

This clonotype appeared many times. This chain connects TRBV7-9 to TRBJ2-3; D gene unclear. Germline V gene data show CDR1 as SEHNR and CDR2 as FQNEAQ (reference sequence). V lost 3 bases, J lost 7 bases, and 14 bases lay in between. The CDR3 has 14 amino acids. CDR3 in DNA: TGTGCCAGCAGCTTTTACCCGGGCACGTATACGCAGTATTTT. Translation gives CASSFYPGTYTQYF.

This clonotype was counted many times. This chain joins TRBV28 and TRBJ2-1; D is ambiguous. CDR1 and CDR2 (germline): MDHEN, SYDVKM. Trimming stripped 7 bases from V and 2 bases from J, with 18 bases between. The CDR3 consists of 16 residues. The CDR3 DNA follows: TGTGCCAGCACCTCCTCCCCGGGTAATGCCTACAATGAGCAGTTCTTC. Its protein is CASTSSPGNAYNEQFF. The full variable domain, in which reference TRBV28 and TRBJ2-1 provide the parts outside the CDR3, is DVKVTQSSRYLVKRTGEKVFLECVQDMDHENMFWYRQDPGLGLRLIYFSYDVKMKEKGDIPEGYSVSREKKERFSLILESASTNQTSMYLCASTSSPGNAYNEQFFGPGTRLTVL.

This clonotype has more than one count but fewer than ten. This sequence joins TRBV5-8 and TRBJ1-1; D uncertain. The CDR3 consists of 15 residues. Germline values: CDR1 SGHTS, CDR2 YDEGEE. V dropped 2 bases and J dropped 0 bases, with 11 bases sitting between them. As DNA, the CDR3 is TGTGCCAGCAGCTTAATTCCGGGGATGAACACTGAAGCTTTCTTT. This translates into CASSLIPGMNTEAFF.

This clonotype has at least ten counts. This sequence joins TRBV11-2 and TRBJ1-4; D call uncertain. Per germline, CDR1 SGHAT and CDR2 FQNNGV. This CDR3 region has 12 residues. V was pared by 11 bases and J by 3 bases, with 10 bases between. The CDR3 protein is CASGGPNEKLFF. Written as DNA, the CDR3 is TGTGCCTCCGGCGGGCCTAATGAAAAACTGTTTTTT.

This clonotype has a count of ten or more. The gene calls are TRBV3-1 and TRBJ2-3; 11 positions agree with TRBD2. Trimming took 3 bases from V and 4 from J; bases not matched to a gene: 9. Germline V gene sequence: CDR1 LGHDT, CDR2 YNNKEL (reference sequence). This CDR3 region has 17 residues. CDR3 residues: CASSHYSGGAGADTQYF. CDR3 sequence (DNA): TGTGCCAGCAGCCACTATAGCGGGGGGGCCGGAGCAGATACGCAGTATTTT.

The rearrangement uses TRBV3-1 and TRBJ1-6; no firm D call. V lost 2 bases, J lost 4 bases, and 15 bases lay in between. The germline V gene has CDR1 LGHDT and CDR2 YNNKEL (reference sequence). The CDR3 is 17 residues long. CDR3 in amino acids: CASSQRLGEIYNSPLHF. The CDR3 DNA reads as TGTGCCAGCAGCCAACGTCTGGGCGAAATTTATAATTCACCCCTCCACTTT.

This clonotype occurred once. In DNA, the CDR3 is TGTGCCAGCAGCGTAGAGGGGGGTCGGGGACGGCCTTATGGCTACACCTTC. Translation gives CASSVEGGRGRPYGYTF. The chain carries TRBV9 and TRBJ1-2; D perhaps matches TRBD1 (6 bases). Germline V gene lookup returns CDR1 SGDLS and CDR2 YYNGEE. The CDR3 spans 17 residues. V lost 0 bases, J lost 5 bases, and 20 bases lay in between.

This clonotype has just a few counts. CDR3 loop: CASSLDGGANEKLFF. In DNA form, the CDR3 reads TGTGCCAGCAGCTTAGATGGGGGGGCTAATGAAAAACTGTTTTTT. V is TRBV7-2 and J is TRBJ1-4; a possible D gene is TRBD1 (5 bases). The CDR3 is 15 residues long. Looked up from germline, CDR1 is SGHTA and CDR2 is FQGNSA. Trimming took off 1 base at V and 3 bases at J, with 9 bases between the two ends.

Many counts were recorded for this clonotype. This chain links TRBV19 with TRBJ1-1; D uncertain. The CDR3 consists of 13 residues. With 4 bases removed from V and 5 bases from J, the gap between germline ends came to 11 bases. Germline CDR1 is LNHDA and CDR2 is SQIVND (reference sequence). Here the CDR3 reads CASSNVRRTEAFF. The CDR3 bases are TGTGCCAGTAGTAACGTCCGGAGGACTGAAGCTTTCTTT.

This clonotype appeared a few times. The chain joins TRBV19 to TRBJ1-5, with D possibly matching TRBD1 (5 bases). The germline V and J ends were trimmed by 7 bases and 5 bases, with 12 bases remaining between them. CDR1 is LNHDA, CDR2 SQIVND, per germline (reference sequence). This CDR3 spans 13 amino acids. CDR3 in amino acids: CASNDRRDQPQHF. CDR3 DNA sequence: TGTGCCAGTAATGACAGAAGGGATCAGCCCCAGCATTTT.

The chain uses TRBV28 and TRBJ1-4, with a weak D call TRBD1 (6 bases). The CDR3 spans 14 residues. The germline V and J ends were trimmed by 7 bases and 11 bases, with 20 bases remaining between them. Per germline, CDR1 MDHEN and CDR2 SYDVKM. CDR3 residues: CASMIAGANGKLFF. The CDR3 coding sequence is TGTGCCAGCATGATCGCAGGGGCCAACGGGAAACTGTTTTTT.

This clonotype was picked up many times. This chain joins TRBV24-1 and TRBJ2-7; D might be TRBD1 (5 bases). CDR1 is KGHDR, CDR2 SFDVKD, per germline. This CDR3 region has 13 residues. Trimming cost V 1 base and J 3 bases, with 6 bases left between them. The CDR3 region is CATSDFDSYEQYF. CDR3 bases: TGTGCCACCAGTGATTTTGACAGCTACGAGCAGTACTTC.